Listed below are T cell receptor beta chains from one sample, sequenced in a study of control samples from healthy donors and cancer patients. TCRdb's table, derived via immunoSEQ multiplex PCR, lists solely in-frame clones and lacks some. The sample lists fewer than 85,000 clones, 85% to 95% occurring once. The sequenced sample was blood. These receptors were taken from a woman aged 30 to 39 in good health. Both conserved end residues are part of each CDR3. D genes are given only for firm matches. For some rows the clone size is stated as once, few or many, or as a class when expanded; others skip it.

cdr3_nt cdr3_aa clone_size d_call j_call v_call
TGTGCCAGCAGCTTACGCAGGGACACCGGGGAGCTGTTTTTT CASSLRRDTGELFF NA NA TRBJ2-2 TRBV5-5
TGTGCCAGCAGTTCGGGACAGGGGGCCCTGGGGAATCAGCCCCAGCATTTT CASSSGQGALGNQPQHF NA TRBD1 TRBJ1-5 TRBV6-2/TRBV6-3
TGTGCCAGCACTCCTGACAGGGGGCTCAGGTATGAGCAGTTCTTC CASTPDRGLRYEQFF NA TRBD1 TRBJ2-1 TRBV2
TGTGCCAGCAGCGTAAGTTTGAACACTGAAGCTTTCTTT CASSVSLNTEAFF NA NA TRBJ1-1 TRBV9
TGTGCCAGCAGCCAAAACCCTCGGGGGAATAATGAAAAACTGTTTTTT CASSQNPRGNNEKLFF NA NA TRBJ1-4 TRBV7-2
TGCGCCAGCAGCTTGGAAGTAGGGGGGGGGAACACTGAAGCTTTCTTT CASSLEVGGGNTEAFF NA NA TRBJ1-1 TRBV5-1
TGTGCCAGCAGCTCAAACAATAATTCACCCCTCCACTTT CASSSNNNSPLHF NA NA TRBJ1-6 TRBV7-3
TGTGCCAGCAGCTTGGGGGGGGCAGGGCTGGTCTATGGCTACACCTTC CASSLGGAGLVYGYTF NA NA TRBJ1-2 TRBV5-4
TGTGCCAGCTCGTTAGCGGGAGATAACACCGGGGAGCTGTTTTTT CASSLAGDNTGELFF NA TRBD2 TRBJ2-2 TRBV18
TGTGCCAGCAGCGCCGGCAGGACTAGCTCTACCGGGGAGCTGTTTTTT CASSAGRTSSTGELFF NA TRBD2 TRBJ2-2 TRBV9
TGTGCCAGCAGCTTGGTAGACTCTAACTATGGCTACACCTTC CASSLVDSNYGYTF NA NA TRBJ1-2 TRBV5-6
TGTGCCAGCAGCTTAGAGGGAGGGGATCAGCCCCAGCATTTT CASSLEGGDQPQHF NA NA TRBJ1-5 TRBV7-9
TGTGCCAGCAGGAGACAGGGGGCAACGGACACTGAAGCTTTCTTT CASRRQGATDTEAFF once TRBD1 TRBJ1-1 TRBV2
TGTGCCAGCAGTGAAACCAGGGTAGAGACTGAAGCTTTCTTT CASSETRVETEAFF once NA TRBJ1-1 TRBV6-1
TGTGCCAGCAGCCAAGATCCGGGACAGGGGCATCAGGCCCAGCATTTT CASSQDPGQGHQAQHF NA TRBD1 TRBJ1-5 TRBV3-1/TRBV3-2
TGTGCCAGCAGACGTACGGGGATAAAACAAGAGACCCAGTACTTC CASRRTGIKQETQYF NA NA TRBJ2-5 TRBV7-3
TGCAGTGCTAGTCGGCAGGGCACTGAAGCTTTCTTT CSASRQGTEAFF NA NA TRBJ1-1 TRBV20-1
TGCGCCAGCAGCGCCCCGGACAGGGGTTTTCAAGAGACCCAGTACTTC CASSAPDRGFQETQYF once TRBD1 TRBJ2-5 TRBV5-1
TGTGCCAGCAGCACCGGGACAGGGGGTTCGGGGAATGGCTACACCTTC CASSTGTGGSGNGYTF NA TRBD1 TRBJ1-2 TRBV6-6
TGTGCCAGCTCACCAAGACAGGGCTTCACAGATACGCAGTATTTT CASSPRQGFTDTQYF NA TRBD1 TRBJ2-3 TRBV18
TGTGCCAGCAGTCATAAGCGGAACACTGAAGCTTTCTTT CASSHKRNTEAFF once NA TRBJ1-1 TRBV6-5
TGTGCCAGCAGCTTACAGGACACAGATACGCAGTATTTT CASSLQDTDTQYF few NA TRBJ2-3 TRBV7-3
TGTGCCAGCAGTTACTTCCAGGGATATGGCTACACCTTC CASSYFQGYGYTF NA NA TRBJ1-2 TRBV6-5
TGCAGTGCTAGTCGAACGGGAAAGACAGGGTCCTCTGGAAACACCATATATTTT CSASRTGKTGSSGNTIYF NA TRBD1 TRBJ1-3 TRBV20-1
TGTGCCAGCAGTGAGAAAGGGGACAATTCACCCCTCCACTTT CASSEKGDNSPLHF NA NA TRBJ1-6 TRBV6-1
TGTGCCAGCAGCTCAGATCACTCTAGGGGAGAGACCCAGTACTTC CASSSDHSRGETQYF NA NA TRBJ2-5 TRBV7-2
TGTGCCAGCAGCCAACCGACGGGGGGACAGACGGGCTACACCTTC CASSQPTGGQTGYTF NA TRBD1 TRBJ1-2 TRBV4-2
TGTGCCAGCTCTTCATTGGCTGAAGCTTTCTTT CASSSLAEAFF NA NA TRBJ1-1 TRBV12-3/TRBV12-4
TGTGCCTCGGGAGGGGGCGAAGAGACCCAGTACTTC CASGGGEETQYF once NA TRBJ2-5 TRBV6-6
TGCAGTGCTAGTCTTTACAATGAGCAGTTCTTC CSASLYNEQFF NA NA TRBJ2-1 TRBV20-1
TGCGCCAGCAGCTCGACAGGGGGAGAGAACTATGGCTACACCTTC CASSSTGGENYGYTF NA TRBD1 TRBJ1-2 TRBV5-1
TGTGCCAGCTCACCGCCACAGGTTTCGAATACGCAGTATTTT CASSPPQVSNTQYF NA NA TRBJ2-3 TRBV18
TGTGCCAGCAGCGGGCCCGGGGGCTTACAGCCCCAGCATTTT CASSGPGGLQPQHF NA NA TRBJ1-5 TRBV9
TGTGCCAGCAGCTTTCGAAACAAGGGTTACCCTGAGCAGTTCTTC CASSFRNKGYPEQFF NA NA TRBJ2-1 TRBV14